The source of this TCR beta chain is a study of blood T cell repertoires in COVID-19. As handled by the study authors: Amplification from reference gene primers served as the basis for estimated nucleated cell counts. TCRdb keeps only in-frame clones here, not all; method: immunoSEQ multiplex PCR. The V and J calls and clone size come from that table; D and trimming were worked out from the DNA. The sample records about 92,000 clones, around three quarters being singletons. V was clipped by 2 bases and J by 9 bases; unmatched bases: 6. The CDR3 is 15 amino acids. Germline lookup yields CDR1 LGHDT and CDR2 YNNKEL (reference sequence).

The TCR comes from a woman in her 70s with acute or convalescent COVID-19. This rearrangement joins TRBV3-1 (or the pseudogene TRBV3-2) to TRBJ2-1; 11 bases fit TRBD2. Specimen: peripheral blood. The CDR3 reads CASSQTSGGYGEQFF. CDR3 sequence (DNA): TGTGCCAGCAGCCAAACTAGCGGGGGTTATGGTGAGCAGTTCTTC.